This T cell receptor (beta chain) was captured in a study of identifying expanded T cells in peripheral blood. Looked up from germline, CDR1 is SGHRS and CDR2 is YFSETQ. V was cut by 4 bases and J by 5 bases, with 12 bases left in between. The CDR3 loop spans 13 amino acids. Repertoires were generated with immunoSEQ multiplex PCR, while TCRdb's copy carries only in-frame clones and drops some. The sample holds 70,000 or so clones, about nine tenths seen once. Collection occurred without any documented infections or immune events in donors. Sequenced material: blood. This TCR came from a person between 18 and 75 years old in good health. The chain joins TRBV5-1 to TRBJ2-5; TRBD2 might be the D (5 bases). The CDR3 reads CASSALLAETQYF. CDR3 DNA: TGCGCCAGCAGCGCCTTATTAGCGGAGACCCAGTACTTC. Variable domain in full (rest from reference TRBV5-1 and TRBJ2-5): KAGVTQTPRYLIKTRGQQVTLSCSPISGHRSVSWYQQTPGQGLQFLFEYFSETQRNKGNFPGRFSGRQFSNSRSEMNVSTLELGDSALYLCASSALLAETQYFGPGTRLLVL.